The sequence of this T cell receptor (beta chain) was determined in a study of blood T cell repertoires in COVID-19. The overall study: From the United States, Italy and Spain came samples of acute and convalescent COVID-19. In each case, the material was cDNA or gDNA derived from T cells, B-cell-depleted T cells, or PBMCs.

CDR1 and CDR2 (germline): SGHTA, FQGNSA. Trimming took off 5 bases at V and 2 bases at J, with 13 bases between the two ends. This CDR3 comprises 16 residues. Cohorts were determined from participant-reported clinical history. Per the original methods: Amplifying reference gene primers gave estimates of nucleated cell counts. Some clones are missing from TCRdb's copy, which holds only in-frame ones; the method was immunoSEQ multiplex PCR. That table supplies the V and J calls and clone size; D and trimming were determined from the DNA. The sample shows 300,000 to 500,000 clones, over 75% of them seen only once.

The TCR originated in a woman in her 30s with acute COVID-19. V is TRBV7-2 and J is TRBJ2-6, with D perhaps matching TRBD2 (6 bases). The sample comprised PBMCs or T cells enriched from blood (not recorded which). This CDR3 is CASSPDSGAGANVLTF. In DNA, the CDR3 is TGTGCCAGCAGCCCTGACTCGGGGGCTGGGGCCAACGTCCTGACTTTC.